This note documents a single T cell receptor beta chain sequence. Its antigen is undetermined. For TCR beta, libraries came from quantitative 5'-RACE with molecular barcodes. TCRdb processed the 5' RACE reads anew with MiXCR; each CDR3 protein has one entry. The sample yields fewer than 400,000 distinct CDR3 sequences, about a fifth seen once. V dropped 11 bases and J dropped 7 bases, with 17 bases sitting between them. Per the germline V gene, CDR1 is MDHEN and CDR2 is SYDVKM. This CDR3 comprises 12 residues. The sample belongs to a study of CD8 T cells in ankylosing spondylitis. Findings and caveats of the study: Characteristic, it appeared, of ankylosing spondylitis blood was a TCR beta motif of seven or eight highly homologous variants.

The chain uses TRBV28 and TRBJ2-5, with D maybe TRBD1 (5 bases). The receptor's source is a male donor with ankylosing spondylitis. The sample comprised blood, either unsorted or a sorted T cell fraction (not recorded which). CDR3 bases: TGTGCCGCCAGGCAGGGAAGTGGGACCCAGTACTTC. Protein sequence: CAARQGSGTQYF.